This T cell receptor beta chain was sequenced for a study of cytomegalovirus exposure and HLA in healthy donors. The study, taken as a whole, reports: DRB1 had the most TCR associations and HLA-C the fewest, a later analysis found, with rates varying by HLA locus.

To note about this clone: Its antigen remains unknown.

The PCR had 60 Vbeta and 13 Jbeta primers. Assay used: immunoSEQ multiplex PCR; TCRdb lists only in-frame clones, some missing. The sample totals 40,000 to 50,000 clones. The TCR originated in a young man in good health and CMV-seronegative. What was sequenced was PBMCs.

CDR3 nucleotides: TGTGCCAGTAGTCCCGCGGGGAGAAACAATCAGCCCCAGCATTTT. This encodes CASSPAGRNNQPQHF. The V call is TRBV19, the J call TRBJ1-5; no definite D call. The CDR3 totals 15 residues. Trimming stripped 5 bases from V and 3 bases from J, with 14 bases between. Germline V gene lookup returns CDR1 LNHDA and CDR2 SQIVND (reference sequence).